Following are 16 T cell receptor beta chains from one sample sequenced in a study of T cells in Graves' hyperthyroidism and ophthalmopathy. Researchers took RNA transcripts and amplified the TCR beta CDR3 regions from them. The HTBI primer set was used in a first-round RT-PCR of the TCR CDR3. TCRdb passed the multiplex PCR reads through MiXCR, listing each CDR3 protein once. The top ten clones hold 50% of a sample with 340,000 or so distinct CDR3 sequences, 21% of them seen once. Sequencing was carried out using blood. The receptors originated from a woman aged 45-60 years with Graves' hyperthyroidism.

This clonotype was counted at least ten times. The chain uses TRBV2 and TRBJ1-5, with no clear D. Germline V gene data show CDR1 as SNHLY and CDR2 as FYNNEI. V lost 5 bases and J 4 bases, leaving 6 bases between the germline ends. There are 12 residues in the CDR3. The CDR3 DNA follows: TGTGCCAGCAGTAAGCGTAATCAGCCCCAGCATTTT. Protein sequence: CASSKRNQPQHF.

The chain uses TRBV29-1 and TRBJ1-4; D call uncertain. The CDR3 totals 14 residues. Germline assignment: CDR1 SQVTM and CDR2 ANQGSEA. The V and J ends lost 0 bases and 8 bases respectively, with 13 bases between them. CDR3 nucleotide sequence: TGCAGCGTTGAAGAGTACATGGGAGCCGAAAAACTGTTTTTT. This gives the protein CSVEEYMGAEKLFF.

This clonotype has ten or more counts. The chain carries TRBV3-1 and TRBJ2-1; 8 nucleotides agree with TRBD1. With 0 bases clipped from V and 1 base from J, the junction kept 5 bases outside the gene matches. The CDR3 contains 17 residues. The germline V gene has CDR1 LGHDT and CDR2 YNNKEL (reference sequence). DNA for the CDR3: TGTGCCAGCAGCCAAGAGGGACAGGCAAGGTCCTACAATGAGCAGTTCTTC. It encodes CASSQEGQARSYNEQFF.

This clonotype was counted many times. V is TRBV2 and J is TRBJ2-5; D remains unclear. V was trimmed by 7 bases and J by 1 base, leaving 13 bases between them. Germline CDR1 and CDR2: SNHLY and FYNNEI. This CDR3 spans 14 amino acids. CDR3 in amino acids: CASNRWTAQETQYF. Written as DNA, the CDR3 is TGTGCCAGCAATCGATGGACGGCCCAAGAGACCCAGTACTTC.

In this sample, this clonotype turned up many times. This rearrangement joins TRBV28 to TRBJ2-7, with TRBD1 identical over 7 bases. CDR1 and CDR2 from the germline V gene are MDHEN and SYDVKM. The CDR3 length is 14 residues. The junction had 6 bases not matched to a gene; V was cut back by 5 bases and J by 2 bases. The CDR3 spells CASSPPTGPYEQYF. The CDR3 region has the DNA TGTGCCAGCAGTCCACCGACAGGGCCCTACGAGCAGTACTTC.

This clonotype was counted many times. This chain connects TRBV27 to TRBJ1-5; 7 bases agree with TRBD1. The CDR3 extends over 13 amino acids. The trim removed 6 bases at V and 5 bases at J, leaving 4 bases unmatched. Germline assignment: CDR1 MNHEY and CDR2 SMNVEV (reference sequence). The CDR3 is CASRNTGDQPQHF. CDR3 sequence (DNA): TGTGCCAGCAGGAACACAGGGGATCAGCCCCAGCATTTT.

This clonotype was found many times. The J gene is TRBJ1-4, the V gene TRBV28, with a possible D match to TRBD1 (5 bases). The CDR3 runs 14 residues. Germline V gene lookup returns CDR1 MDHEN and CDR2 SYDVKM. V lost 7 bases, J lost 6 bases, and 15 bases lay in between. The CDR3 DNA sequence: TGTGCCAGCACTCCGCTGGGGGAGTATGAAAAACTGTTTTTT. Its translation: CASTPLGEYEKLFF. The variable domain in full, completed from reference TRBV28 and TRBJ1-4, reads DVKVTQSSRYLVKRTGEKVFLECVQDMDHENMFWYRQDPGLGLRLIYFSYDVKMKEKGDIPEGYSVSREKKERFSLILESASTNQTSMYLCASTPLGEYEKLFFGSGTQLSVL.

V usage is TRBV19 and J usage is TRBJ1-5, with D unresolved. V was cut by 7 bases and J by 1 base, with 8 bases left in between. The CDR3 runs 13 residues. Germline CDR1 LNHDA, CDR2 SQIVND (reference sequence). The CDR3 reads CASNRRSNQPQHF. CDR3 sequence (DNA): TGTGCCAGTAATCGACGGAGCAATCAGCCCCAGCATTTT.

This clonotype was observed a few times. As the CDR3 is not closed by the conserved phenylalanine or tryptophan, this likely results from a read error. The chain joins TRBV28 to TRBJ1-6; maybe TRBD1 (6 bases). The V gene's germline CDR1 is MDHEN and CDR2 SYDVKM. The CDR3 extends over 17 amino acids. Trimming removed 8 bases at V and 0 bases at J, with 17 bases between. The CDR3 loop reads CASQGRGQGSYNSPLHL. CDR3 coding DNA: TGTGCCAGCCAGGGCAGGGGCCAGGGCTCCTATAATTCACCCCTCCACCTT.

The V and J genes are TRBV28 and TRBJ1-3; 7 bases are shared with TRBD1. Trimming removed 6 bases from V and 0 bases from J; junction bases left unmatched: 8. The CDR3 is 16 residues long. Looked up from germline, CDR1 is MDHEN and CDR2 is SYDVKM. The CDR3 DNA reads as TGTGCCAGCAGATCCGGGACAGTGATCTCTGGAAACACCATATATTTT. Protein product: CASRSGTVISGNTIYF.

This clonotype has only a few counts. Written as DNA, the CDR3 is TGTGCCAGCAGCCCCCCGGGACAGGGGGACGATACGCAGTATTTT. Protein: CASSPPGQGDDTQYF. This rearrangement joins TRBV9 to TRBJ2-3, with 11 nucleotides matching TRBD1. Trimming removed 4 bases from V and 6 bases from J; junction bases left unmatched: 7. The CDR3 length is 15 residues. The germline V gene has CDR1 SGDLS and CDR2 YYNGEE.

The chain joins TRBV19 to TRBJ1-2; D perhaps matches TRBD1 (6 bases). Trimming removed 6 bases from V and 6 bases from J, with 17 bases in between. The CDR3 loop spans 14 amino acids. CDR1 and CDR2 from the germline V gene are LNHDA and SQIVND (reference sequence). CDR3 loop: CASSPPWGAHGYTF. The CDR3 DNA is TGTGCCAGTAGCCCGCCGTGGGGGGCTCATGGCTACACCTTC. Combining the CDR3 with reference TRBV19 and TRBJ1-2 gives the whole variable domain DGGITQSPKYLFRKEGQNVTLSCEQNLNHDAMYWYRQDPGQGLRLIYYSQIVNDFQKGDIAEGYSVSREKKESFPLTVTSAQKNPTAFYLCASSPPWGAHGYTFGSGTRLTVV.

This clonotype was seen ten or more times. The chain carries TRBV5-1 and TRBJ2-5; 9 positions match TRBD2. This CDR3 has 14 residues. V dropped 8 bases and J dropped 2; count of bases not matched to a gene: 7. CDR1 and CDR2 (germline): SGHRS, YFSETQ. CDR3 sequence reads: CASGLAREQETQYF. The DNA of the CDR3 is TGCGCCAGTGGACTAGCGAGAGAACAAGAGACCCAGTACTTC.

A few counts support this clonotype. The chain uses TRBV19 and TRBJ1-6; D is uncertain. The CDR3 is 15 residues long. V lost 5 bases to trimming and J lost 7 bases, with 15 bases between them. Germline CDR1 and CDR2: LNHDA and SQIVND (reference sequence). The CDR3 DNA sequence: TGTGCCAGTAGTGAGGACGGAAAAGGGAATTCACCCCTCCACTTT. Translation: CASSEDGKGNSPLHF.

CDR3 coding DNA: TGTGCCAGCAGCCTACAGGGGTGGAGGGGAACTGGGGCCAACGTCCTGACTTTC. Protein sequence: CASSLQGWRGTGANVLTF. This chain links TRBV7-9 with TRBJ2-6; possible D gene TRBD1, 7 bases. The CDR3 runs 18 residues. The germline CDR1 and CDR2 sequences are SEHNR and FQNEAQ (reference sequence). V lost 5 bases, J lost 2 bases, and 19 bases lay in between.

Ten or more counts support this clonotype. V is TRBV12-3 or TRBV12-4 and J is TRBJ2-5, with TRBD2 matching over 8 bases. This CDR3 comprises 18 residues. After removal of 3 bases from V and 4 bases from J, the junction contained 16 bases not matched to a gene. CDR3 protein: CASSFRASGLLGRETQYF. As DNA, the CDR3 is TGTGCCAGCAGTTTTAGGGCTAGCGGGCTACTGGGGAGAGAGACCCAGTACTTC.